This is a list of T cell receptor beta chains from one sample in a study of shared clonotypes between healthy human individuals. Sequencing was performed with immunoSEQ multiplex PCR; in TCRdb, only in-frame clones are kept and a portion is missing. The table has 450,000 to 550,000 clones, 79% seen once. The sequencing input was PBMCs. Every receptor here comes from a woman in her forties in good health. Some clones in this sample may be carry-over from other donors' samples. Each CDR3 is given with its conserved first and last residue. The D gene is left open where the match is weak. Rows give clone size only sometimes, using once, few, many, or a class for an expanded clone.

TGTGCCAGCAAAGGCACTGAAGCTTTCTTT,CASKGTEAFF,TRBJ1-1,few,TRBV6-6,-
TGTGCCAGCAGCGTATTAGCGGGAGGGCCGGATACGCAGTATTTT,CASSVLAGGPDTQYF,TRBJ2-3,once,TRBV9,TRBD2
TGCGCCAGCAGCCAAGTTAGCGGGAGGGCCAGGGAGACCCAGTACTTC,CASSQVSGRARETQYF,TRBJ2-5,-,TRBV4-1,TRBD2
TGCGCCAGCAGCTTGGAACGGACCGGGGAGCTGTTTTTT,CASSLERTGELFF,TRBJ2-2,-,TRBV5-1,-
TGTGCCAGCAGCTCGGAGCCTAGCGGGAGTAAAGGGGATACGCAGTATTTT,CASSSEPSGSKGDTQYF,TRBJ2-3,once,TRBV11-2,TRBD2
TGTGCCTGGAGTGGGACTAGGGGCCGGGATACGCAGTATTTT,CAWSGTRGRDTQYF,TRBJ2-3,-,TRBV30,TRBD2
TGTGCCAGCAGCGTAGGGACTAGCGGGTCCTACGAGCAGTACTTC,CASSVGTSGSYEQYF,TRBJ2-7,-,TRBV9,TRBD2
TGTGCCAGCAGACCCCCGGGTGGAGAGACCCAGTACTTC,CASRPPGGETQYF,TRBJ2-5,-,TRBV6-1,-
TGTGCCAGCAGCTTAGTTGGGACAGCCTCCTACGAGCAGTACTTC,CASSLVGTASYEQYF,TRBJ2-7,-,TRBV7-2,TRBD1
TGTGCCGGGAATAAGGGACCGAACACTGAAGCTTTCTTT,CAGNKGPNTEAFF,TRBJ1-1,-,TRBV30,-
TGCGCCAGCAGCTTGGTGGGGACAGGGACTGAGACCCAGTACTTC,CASSLVGTGTETQYF,TRBJ2-5,-,TRBV5-1,TRBD1
TGTGCCAGTAGTATAATGCGGGACACGAATACGCAGTATTTT,CASSIMRDTNTQYF,TRBJ2-3,-,TRBV19,-
TGTGCCAGCAGTCTTCTATCGACAGGGAGAAATGAAAAACTGTTTTTT,CASSLLSTGRNEKLFF,TRBJ1-4,-,TRBV28,TRBD1
TGTGCCACCAGCAGCCCGGGACGGACCTACAATGAGCAGTTCTTC,CATSSPGRTYNEQFF,TRBJ2-1,-,TRBV15,-
TGTGCCAGCTCACCAGATGCGGGTGGCACTGAAGCTTTCTTT,CASSPDAGGTEAFF,TRBJ1-1,-,TRBV18,-